This TCR beta chain was profiled in a study of T and B cells in COVID-19 patients. Study background: Active-infection patients were older, median around 62 years, than recovered patients, median about 36 years. Of roughly 22 active-infection patients, 12 were critically ill with mechanical ventilation or extracorporeal membrane oxygenation.

This clonotype is medium-sized by share. What it binds is unknown. Each TRB amplification used 250-500 ng of genomic DNA from blood. BIOMED2 TRB-A/B primer pools were used in multiplex TRB PCR. TCRdb re-called the multiplex PCR reads through MiXCR, storing one row per CDR3 protein. This table holds 18,000 or so distinct CDR3 sequences, roughly 36% found once. The germline CDR1 and CDR2 sequences are MNHEY and SVGAGI. The CDR3 has 17 residues. V was clipped by 8 bases and J by 5 bases; unmatched bases: 19. The study, taken as a whole, reports: CD4+, regulatory T cell, CD8+ and sorted SARS-CoV-2-responsive or tetramer+ T cells were not yet sequenced. Patients with COVID-19 reportedly showed strongly skewed T cell receptor beta variable and joining gene usage.

Material: blood. The chain couples TRBV6-5 to TRBJ2-5; 8 nucleotides agree with TRBD1. This clonotype originated in a human donor with active COVID-19. CDR3 sequence: CASSLGARTGLRETQYF. The DNA of the CDR3 is TGTGCCAGCTCCCTGGGGGCTAGGACAGGGCTTAGGGAGACCCAGTACTTC.